The clone carrying this TCR beta chain showed up many times. Its antigen is unidentified. This entry is derived from a study of early T cells in non-severe SARS-CoV-2 infection. Overall study context: Bulk RNA from unsorted whole blood was sequenced; chains were unpaired.

The CDR3 runs to 12 residues. Losses at the gene ends were 4 bases for V and 16 bases for J; bases not matched to a gene: 8. Germline CDR1 reads SGHDN; CDR2 reads FVKESK. Unique molecular identifiers were attached to individual cDNA molecules. Each CDR3 protein gets one entry after TCRdb re-called the 5' RACE reads with MiXCR. In the table there are 50,000 to 70,000 distinct CDR3 sequences, approximately 5.9% of which are singletons. General observations from the study: Private and CD4 specificities were missed by VDJdb matching, which favored anti-spike CD8 responses.

The sample in question was whole blood, obtained at baseline. V gene TRBV14 combines with J gene TRBJ2-1, with 9 bases aligning to TRBD1. The TCR sequence derives from an adult who was a healthcare worker with PCR-confirmed SARS-CoV-2 infection or an uninfected control (not recorded which). CDR3 nucleotide sequence: TGTGCCAGCAGCCTTACCGGGACAGGGAACTTCTTC. Translation gives CASSLTGTGNFF. The complete variable domain, with remaining parts taken from reference TRBV14 and TRBJ2-1, reads EAGVTQFPSHSVIEKGQTVTLRCDPISGHDNLYWYRRVMGKEIKFLLHFVKESKQDESGMPNNRFLAERTGGTYSTLKVQPAELEDSGVYFCASSLTGTGNFFGPGTRLTVL.